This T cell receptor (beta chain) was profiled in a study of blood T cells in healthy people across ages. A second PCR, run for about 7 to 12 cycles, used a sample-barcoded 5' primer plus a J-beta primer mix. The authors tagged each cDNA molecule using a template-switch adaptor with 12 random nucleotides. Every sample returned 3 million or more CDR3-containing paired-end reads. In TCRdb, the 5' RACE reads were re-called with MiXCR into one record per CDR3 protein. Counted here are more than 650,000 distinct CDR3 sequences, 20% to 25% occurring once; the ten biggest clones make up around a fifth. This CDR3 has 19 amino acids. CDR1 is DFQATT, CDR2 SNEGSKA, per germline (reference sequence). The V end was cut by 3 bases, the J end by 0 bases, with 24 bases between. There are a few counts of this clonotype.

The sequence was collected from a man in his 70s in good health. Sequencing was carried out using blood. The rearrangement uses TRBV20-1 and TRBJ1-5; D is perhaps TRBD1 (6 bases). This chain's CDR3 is CSASGIRVRGDYSNQPQHF. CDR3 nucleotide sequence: TGCAGTGCTAGTGGTATTAGGGTCAGGGGCGATTATAGCAATCAGCCCCAGCATTTT.